This T cell receptor (beta chain) was sequenced for a study of blood T cell repertoires in COVID-19. Across the study: There were acute and convalescent COVID-19 samples, and they came from the United States, Italy and Spain.

In the authors' workflow: The assay estimated nucleated cells by amplifying reference gene primers. Some clones are missing from TCRdb's copy, which holds only in-frame ones; the method was immunoSEQ multiplex PCR. V and J calls and clone size come straight from that table; D and trimming were deduced from the DNA. This table has more than 200,000 clones, about 88% appearing once. Germline loops: CDR1 SGHTA, CDR2 FQGNSA. This CDR3 is 13 amino acids long. Trimming took off 1 base at V and 7 bases at J, with 10 bases between the two ends. The sequence was obtained from a man between 65 and 85 years old with acute or convalescent COVID-19. This chain connects TRBV7-2 to TRBJ1-2; D is possibly TRBD1 (5 bases). The sample taken for sequencing was peripheral blood. In DNA, the CDR3 is TGTGCCAGCAGCTTAGGCAGGGATAGTGGCTACACCTTC. Translated: CASSLGRDSGYTF.